These 18 T cell receptor beta chains were all obtained from the same sample, sequenced in a study of metastatic and nonmetastatic thyroid tumors. TCRdb re-clonotyped the PCR reads through MiXCR. The data show over 9,000 clones, with 20% to 30% seen just once and 9.8% held by the top ten. Each patient went into thyroid surgery without having received any treatment. The specimen sequenced was tumor tissue. The receptors come from a female donor with papillary thyroid cancer or a benign thyroid nodule (not recorded which). Some clones in this sample may be carry-over from other donors' samples.

This clone has more than one count but fewer than ten. The chain carries TRBV6-1 and TRBJ2-1, with 9 bases identical to TRBD2. The junction had 6 bases not matched to a gene; V was cut back by 6 bases and J by 9 bases. This CDR3 has 13 amino acids. Germline V gives CDR1 MNHNS, CDR2 SASEGT. The CDR3 nucleotides are TGTGCCAGCAGGTTGCGGGAGGGAGGTGAGCAGTTCTTC. Translated: CASRLREGGEQFF.

This clone appeared a few times. J is TRBJ2-7 and V is TRBV2; 8 bases fit TRBD2. In germline, CDR1 is SNHLY, CDR2 FYNNEI. CDR3 size: 14 residues. Trimming took 8 bases from V and 9 from J; bases not matched to a gene: 15. As DNA, the CDR3 is TGTGCCAGCCGGGAGGGGATGGGAAGTATCGTGCAGTACTTC. Residues: CASREGMGSIVQYF.

This clone is medium-sized. The chain is built from TRBV11-3 and TRBJ2-1; weak D call: TRBD2 (6 bases). Per the germline V gene, CDR1 is SGHNT and CDR2 is YENEEA. CDR3 size: 15 residues. V dropped 0 bases and J dropped 0 bases, with 6 bases sitting between them. The CDR3 region is CASSLDGSSYNEQFF. The CDR3 DNA reads TGTGCCAGCAGCTTAGACGGGAGCTCCTACAATGAGCAGTTCTTC.

This clone was counted between two and nine times. The rearrangement links TRBV11-2 to TRBJ2-1; possibly TRBD2 for D (5 bases). V lost 1 base and J lost 0, with 13 bases in between. The germline V gene encodes CDR1 SGHAT and CDR2 FQNNGV. The CDR3 spans 17 residues. The CDR3 DNA reads TGTGCCAGCAGCTTAGGAGCGGCGGCGAGCTCCTACAATGAGCAGTTCTTC. As protein: CASSLGAAASSYNEQFF.

The genes are TRBV24-1 and TRBJ1-2, with 7 bases matching TRBD1. Trimming cost V 3 bases and J 0 bases; bases outside gene matches: 9. The CDR3 length is 17 residues. The V gene's germline CDR1 is KGHDR and CDR2 SFDVKD. The CDR3 protein is CATSDSRRQGANYGYTF. Written as DNA, the CDR3 is TGTGCCACCAGTGATAGCCGACGACAGGGCGCTAACTATGGCTACACCTTC.

The rearrangement links TRBV5-1 to TRBJ2-2; D gene unclear. Germline V gene lookup returns CDR1 SGHRS and CDR2 YFSETQ. Deletions cut 4 bases from V and 0 bases from J, with 7 bases between. The CDR3 extends over 14 amino acids. CDR3 nucleotides: TGCGCCAGCAGCGAGGACGCGAACACCGGGGAGCTGTTTTTT. Amino acid sequence: CASSEDANTGELFF. The whole variable domain, filled in from reference TRBV5-1 and TRBJ2-2, reads KAGVTQTPRYLIKTRGQQVTLSCSPISGHRSVSWYQQTPGQGLQFLFEYFSETQRNKGNFPGRFSGRQFSNSRSEMNVSTLELGDSALYLCASSEDANTGELFFGEGSRLTVL.

This clone was seen only a few times. The V call is TRBV12-3 or TRBV12-4, the J call TRBJ1-6; possibly TRBD1 for D (6 bases). The CDR3 sequence is 15 residues long. The V and J ends lost 3 bases and 5 bases respectively, with 11 bases between them. The CDR3 nucleotides are TGTGCCAGCAGTTTGAGGGACATAGATAATTCACCCCTCCACTTT. Protein product: CASSLRDIDNSPLHF.

The rearrangement links TRBV11-1 to TRBJ2-1, with D unclear. CDR3 length: 15 residues. The germline V gene has CDR1 SGHAT and CDR2 FQDESV (reference sequence). Trimming removed 2 bases at V and 3 bases at J, with 11 bases between. In DNA, the CDR3 is TGTGCCAGCAGCTTAAATGCAGGAGTCTACAATGAGCAGTTCTTC. Translating gives CASSLNAGVYNEQFF. Together with reference TRBV11-1 and TRBJ2-1, the CDR3 gives the full variable domain: EAEVAQSPRYKITEKSQAVAFWCDPISGHATLYWYRQILGQGPELLVQFQDESVVDDSQLPKDRFSAERLKGVDSTLKIQPAELGDSAMYLCASSLNAGVYNEQFFGPGTRLTVL.

By share, this clone counts as medium-sized (0.01 to 0.1%). This chain uses TRBV19 with TRBJ1-5; 7 bases match TRBD1. The germline CDR1 and CDR2 sequences are LNHDA and SQIVND (reference sequence). The ends lost 2 bases at V and 6 bases at J; junction bases unmatched: 7. CDR3 size: 15 residues. CDR3 sequence: CASSITGELSQPQHF. CDR3 sequence (DNA): TGTGCCAGTAGTATAACAGGGGAACTAAGTCAGCCCCAGCATTTT.

The chain couples TRBV29-1 to TRBJ2-2, with unresolved D. CDR3 length: 14 residues. Germline assignment: CDR1 SQVTM and CDR2 ANQGSEA. Trimming removed 7 bases at V and 0 bases at J, with 12 bases between. CDR3 DNA sequence: TGCAGCGCCCGGCAGGCGGCGAACACCGGGGAGCTGTTTTTT. This codes for CSARQAANTGELFF.

This clone came up a few times. The genes are TRBV27 and TRBJ1-6; D is unclear. The CDR3 is 15 residues long. From germline, CDR1 is MNHEY and CDR2 SMNVEV (reference sequence). Trimming removed 3 bases at V and 6 bases at J, with 12 bases between. CDR3 residues: CASSFFDPPNSPLHF. For the CDR3, the DNA is TGTGCCAGCAGTTTTTTCGACCCCCCTAATTCACCCCTCCACTTT.

This clone has just a few counts. The V call is TRBV12-3 or TRBV12-4, the J call TRBJ1-1; no reliable D call. Trimming left V 1 base short and J 0 bases short, with 3 bases between. The CDR3 spans 13 residues. CDR3 bases: TGTGCCAGCAGTTTAGAGATGAACACTGAAGCTTTCTTT. This codes for CASSLEMNTEAFF.

The sample holds many counts of this clone. V usage is TRBV12-3 or TRBV12-4 and J usage is TRBJ2-3; D remains ambiguous. This CDR3 spans 13 amino acids. V lost 0 bases to trimming and J lost 9 bases, with 10 bases between them. CDR3 region: CASSLAFLSTQYF. CDR3 DNA: TGTGCCAGCAGTTTAGCGTTCCTTTCCACGCAGTATTTT.

This chain joins TRBV6-5 and TRBJ1-2; D remains unclear. This CDR3 has 14 residues. Trimming took 0 bases from V and 3 from J, leaving 8 bases between them. CDR1 and CDR2 (germline): MNHEY, SVGAGI. The DNA for the CDR3 is TGTGCCAGCAGTTACTCGAGAGTGCACTATGGCTACACCTTC. Residues: CASSYSRVHYGYTF.

This clone was seen a few times. The genes are TRBV19 and TRBJ1-5; 7 nucleotides agree with TRBD1. Per germline, CDR1 LNHDA and CDR2 SQIVND (reference sequence). Trimming cost V 3 bases and J 4 bases; bases outside gene matches: 6. The CDR3 covers 15 residues. The CDR3, as DNA: TGTGCCAGTAGTATCTACAGGGGAAGAAATCAGCCCCAGCATTTT. Its translation is CASSIYRGRNQPQHF.

This clone occurred many times. The CDR3 sequence: CASSGTPNYGYTF. For the CDR3, the DNA is TGTGCCAGCAGCGGGACACCTAACTATGGCTACACCTTC. V gene TRBV3-1 combines with J gene TRBJ1-2; the D gene is possibly TRBD1 (6 bases). Germline lookup yields CDR1 LGHDT and CDR2 YNNKEL (reference sequence). This CDR3 has 13 amino acids. With 5 bases removed from V and 0 bases from J, the gap between germline ends came to 7 bases. The variable domain in full, with the rest retrieved from reference TRBV3-1 and TRBJ1-2, is DTAVSQTPKYLVTQMGNDKSIKCEQNLGHDTMYWYKQDSKKFLKIMFSYNNKELIINETVPNRFSPKSPDKAHLNLHINSLELGDSAVYFCASSGTPNYGYTFGSGTRLTVV.

The CDR3, as DNA: TGTGCCAGCAGTTGGGGACAGGGCGAGACAGATACGCAGTATTTT. Translating gives CASSWGQGETDTQYF. The rearrangement joins TRBV2 to TRBJ2-3; 9 bases are shared with TRBD1. The germline CDR1 and CDR2 sequences are SNHLY and FYNNEI. The CDR3 has 15 residues. J gave up 3 bases and V 5 bases, and 6 bases lay outside the gene matches.

This clone came up a few times. The chain joins TRBV6-1 to TRBJ2-6, with unresolved D. The V end lost 8 bases, the J end lost 1 base, and 9 bases lay between the germline ends. The CDR3 contains 14 residues. Germline V gene sequence: CDR1 MNHNS, CDR2 SASEGT. The DNA for the CDR3 is TGTGCCAGCGCGTGGGCATCTGGGGCCAACGTCCTGACTTTC. The encoded protein is CASAWASGANVLTF.